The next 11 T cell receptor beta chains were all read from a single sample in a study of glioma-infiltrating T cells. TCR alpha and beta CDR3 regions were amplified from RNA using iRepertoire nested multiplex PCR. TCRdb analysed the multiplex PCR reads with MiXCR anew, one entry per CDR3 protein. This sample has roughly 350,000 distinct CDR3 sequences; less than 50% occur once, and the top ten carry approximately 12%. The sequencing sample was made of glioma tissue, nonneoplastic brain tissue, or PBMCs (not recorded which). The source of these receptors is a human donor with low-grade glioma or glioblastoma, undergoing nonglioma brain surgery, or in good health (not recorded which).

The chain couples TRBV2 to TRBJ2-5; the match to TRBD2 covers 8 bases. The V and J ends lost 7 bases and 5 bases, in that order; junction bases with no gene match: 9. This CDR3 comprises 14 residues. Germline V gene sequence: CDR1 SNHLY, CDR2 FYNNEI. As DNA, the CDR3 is TGTGCCAGCAACCTAAGCGGGAGAGGGGAGACCCAGTACTTC. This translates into CASNLSGRGETQYF.

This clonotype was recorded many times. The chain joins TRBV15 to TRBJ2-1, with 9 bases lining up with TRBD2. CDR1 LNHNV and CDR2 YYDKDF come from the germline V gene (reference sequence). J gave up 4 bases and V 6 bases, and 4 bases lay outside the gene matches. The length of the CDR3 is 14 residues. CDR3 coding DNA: TGTGCCACCAGGTTAGCGGGAGCTTACAATGAGCAGTTCTTC. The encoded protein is CATRLAGAYNEQFF.

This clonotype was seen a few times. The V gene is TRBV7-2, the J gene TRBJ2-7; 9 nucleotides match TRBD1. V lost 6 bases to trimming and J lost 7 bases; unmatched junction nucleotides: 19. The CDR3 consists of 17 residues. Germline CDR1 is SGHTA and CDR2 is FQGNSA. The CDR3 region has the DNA TGTGCCAGCAGACCCGAGGGGCGAGGGACAGGGCATCGGGAGCAGTACTTC. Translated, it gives CASRPEGRGTGHREQYF.

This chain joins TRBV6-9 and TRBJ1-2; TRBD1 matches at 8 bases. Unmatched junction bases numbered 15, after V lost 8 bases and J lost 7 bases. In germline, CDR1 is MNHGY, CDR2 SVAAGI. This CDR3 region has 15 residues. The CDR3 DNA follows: TGTGCCAGCGTTACCTTGGGACAGGATTCGAGTGGCTACACCTTC. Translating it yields CASVTLGQDSSGYTF.

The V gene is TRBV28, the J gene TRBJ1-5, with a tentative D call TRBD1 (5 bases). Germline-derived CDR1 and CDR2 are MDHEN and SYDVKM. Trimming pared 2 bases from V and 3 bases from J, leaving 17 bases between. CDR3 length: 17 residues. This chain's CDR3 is CASSLLGSGGTNQPQHF. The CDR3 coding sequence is TGTGCCAGCAGTTTACTAGGGTCCGGGGGGACCAATCAGCCCCAGCATTTT.

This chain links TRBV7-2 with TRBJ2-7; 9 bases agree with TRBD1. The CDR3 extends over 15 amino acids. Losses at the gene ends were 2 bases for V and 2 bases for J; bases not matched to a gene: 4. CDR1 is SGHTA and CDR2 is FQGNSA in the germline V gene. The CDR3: CASSLLGQGPYEQYF. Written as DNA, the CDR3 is TGTGCCAGCAGCTTATTGGGACAGGGTCCCTACGAGCAGTACTTC.

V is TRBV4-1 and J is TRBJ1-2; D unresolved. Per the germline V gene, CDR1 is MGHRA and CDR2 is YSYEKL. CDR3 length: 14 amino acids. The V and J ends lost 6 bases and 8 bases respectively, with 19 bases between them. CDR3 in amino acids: CASSQESTSGGYTF. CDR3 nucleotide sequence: TGCGCCAGCAGTCAGGAGAGTACCTCCGGGGGCTACACCTTC.

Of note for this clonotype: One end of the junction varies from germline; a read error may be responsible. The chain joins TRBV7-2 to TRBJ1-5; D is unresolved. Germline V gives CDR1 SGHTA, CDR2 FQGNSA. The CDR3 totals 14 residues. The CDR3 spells CASSLRSSDQPQHF. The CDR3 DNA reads TGTGCCAGCAGCTTAAGGTCTAGCGATCAGCCCCAGCATTTT.

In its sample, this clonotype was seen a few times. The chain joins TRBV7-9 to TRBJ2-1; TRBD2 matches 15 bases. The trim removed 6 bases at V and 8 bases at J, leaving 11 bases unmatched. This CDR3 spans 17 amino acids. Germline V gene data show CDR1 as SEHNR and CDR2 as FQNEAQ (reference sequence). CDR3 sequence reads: CASSYRTSGRDGDEQFF. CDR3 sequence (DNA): TGTGCCAGCAGTTACAGGACTAGCGGGAGGGATGGCGATGAGCAGTTCTTC.

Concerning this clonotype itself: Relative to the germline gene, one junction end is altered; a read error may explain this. For the CDR3, the DNA is TGTGCCATCAGTGAAGGGCTTACCACAGATACGCGGTATTTT. Translated: CAISEGLTTDTRYF. The rearrangement links TRBV10-3 to TRBJ2-3; D uncertain. Germline CDR1 reads ENHRY; CDR2 reads SYGVKD. The CDR3 contains 14 residues.

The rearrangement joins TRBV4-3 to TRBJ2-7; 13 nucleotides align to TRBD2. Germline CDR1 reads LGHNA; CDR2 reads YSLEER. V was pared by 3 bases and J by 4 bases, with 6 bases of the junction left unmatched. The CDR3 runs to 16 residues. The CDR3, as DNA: TGCGCCAGCAGCCAGGACTGGACTAGCGGGAGTTACGAGCAGTACTTC. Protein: CASSQDWTSGSYEQYF.